This T cell receptor (beta chain) was identified in a study of beta chain features in type 1 diabetes (dated by TCRdb to about 2018). In the study overall: Mean age, gender distribution, total cell number and subset yield were not different between patients and healthy donors. A total of 107,917,701 sorted cells were examined across all samples, and the number of cells per subset was strongly correlated with RNA yield. Regulatory and stem cell-like memory subsets were isolated from only 8 patients and 8 healthy donors, whereas naive and central memory subsets came from all 28 donors. The study compared TCRB repertoires of sorted circulating CD4+ T cell subsets between recently diagnosed type 1 diabetes patients and matched healthy donors. The study at large found these results: The naive, central memory and regulatory TCRB repertoires appeared to resemble one another more closely among patients than among healthy donors. Because small numbers of individuals were included in the HLA sub-analyses, any influence of HLA type on TCRB rearrangement was left unresolved. At VDJ recombination sites, patients with type 1 diabetes made fewer insertions and deleted more nucleotides, a pattern implying thymic rearrangement abnormalities. Type 1 diabetes patients showed a moderate but significant shortening of TCRB CDR3 length in all four CD4+ subsets. PCR might favor shorter templates, but patient and control samples were amplified and corrected together, so any skew would affect both groups equally. Because cDNA was sequenced instead of genomic DNA, highly expressing activated cells could be over-represented, though the groups showed no difference in activation or CD3 levels.

This clone was seen more than once but under ten times. Its antigen is currently not known. Qualities for individual bases were not recorded, and no much larger clone is one base off. The same CDR3 arises from other DNA sequences in this sample as well. All of the isolated RNA was reverse transcribed with the High Capacity cDNA Reverse Transcription Kit, so expressed TCRB transcripts were sequenced. Deep immunoSEQ sequencing was performed on naive, central memory and regulatory T cell samples, with an average of about 3.57 million total reads per sample. Sorted cells were lysed in RLT buffer and RNA was extracted with DNase-treated RNeasy Micro or Mini kits, depending on cell number. Each cell subset was processed on its own to prevent cross-contamination, while patient and healthy donor samples were processed together. Using the immunoSEQ multiplex PCR, TCRB sequences were amplified from cDNA into 87-bp fragments spanning the CDR3 region. The amplicons were sequenced using the Illumina HiSeq platform. The published analysis was carried out like this. PCR bias was corrected computationally using synthetic template baselines, and reads within Hamming distance 2 were collapsed, with unmergeable singletons discarded. Reads were aligned against IMGT to assign V, D and J genes, CDR3 length and insertions or deletions at six rearrangement sites. Within each subset, clonotype counts were normalized to the number of sorted cells before true diversity and Gini coefficients were calculated with the tcR R package. The overlap coefficient, calculated on TCRB nucleotide sequences, was used to measure repertoire sharing. As a proxy for the pre-selection repertoire, out-of-frame TCRB sequences from naive cells were analyzed. In its TCRdb copy, this immuneACCESS table keeps in-frame sequences only and misses some clones. Where compared with another copy, unresolved V genes explain less than half of these, and the others have no known cause. V, J and clone size derive from that table, while D and trimming were established from the DNA sequence. The sample has about 900,000 clones on record, under 20% of them singletons. About 0.02% of the sample is held by the ten biggest clonotypes.

From each donor, a single peripheral blood sample of about 110 mL on average was drawn into heparinised tubes. Using a panel that included CD45RO, CCR7, CD25, CD127, CD95 and CD27, naive, central memory, regulatory and stem cell-like memory CD4+ T cells were sorted on a BD FACSAria II. Purity was above 95% for every sorted population. PBMCs were isolated immediately by Lymphoprep density gradient centrifugation and stained directly without culture. Samples were stained and sorted in pairs, with one healthy donor and one patient per experiment, so that batch effects were minimized. The CDR3 numbers 12 residues from cysteine through phenylalanine. The sequence is cut down to CDR3 DNA, 36 bases in frame from base 1. The CDR1 and CDR2 encoded by the germline V gene are MDHEN and SYDVKM. The germline ends are 2 bases apart after V is trimmed by 2 bases and J by 4 bases.

Recombination joined TRBV28 with TRBJ2-2; the D gene is not confidently resolved. The TCR originated in a young woman in good health. Sequenced material: naive CD4+ T cells from blood. In the paper's terms, the cell subset or site label means: true naive CD4+ T cells. The nucleotide sequence reads as follows: TGTGCCAGCAGTTTAGCCACCGGGGAGCTGTTTTTT. It translates as CASSLATGELFF.